What follows are 27 T cell receptor beta chains derived from one specimen sequenced in a study of cytomegalovirus exposure and HLA in healthy donors. The data were produced by immunoSEQ multiplex PCR, yet TCRdb's version contains in-frame clones alone and is incomplete. The sample has roughly 52,000 clones; approximately 92% are singletons. The sample consisted of PBMCs. The receptor set was obtained from a man aged 18 to 30 in good health and CMV-seronegative.

V is TRBV19 and J is TRBJ1-5; 9 bases line up with TRBD1. The CDR3 sequence is 18 residues long. CDR1 and CDR2 from the germline V gene are LNHDA and SQIVND (reference sequence). The trim removed 5 bases at V and 0 bases at J, leaving 11 bases unmatched. CDR3: CASSAIRDRDYSNQPQHF. In DNA form, the CDR3 reads TGTGCCAGTAGTGCAATCCGGGACAGGGACTATAGCAATCAGCCCCAGCATTTT.

The rearrangement uses TRBV6-6 and TRBJ2-2; 8 positions agree with TRBD2. This CDR3 has 15 residues. The germline gives CDR1 MNHNY, CDR2 SVGAGI (reference sequence). Trimming removed 1 base from V and 3 bases from J; junction bases left unmatched: 1. In DNA, the CDR3 is TGTGCCAGCAGTTACTGGCGGGAGGACACCGGGGAGCTGTTTTTT. This gives the protein CASSYWREDTGELFF.

The chain joins TRBV4-1 to TRBJ2-2; perhaps TRBD1 as D (5 bases). The ends were cut back, 6 bases at V and 7 bases at J, with 15 bases in the middle. This CDR3 is 14 amino acids long. CDR1 and CDR2 from the germline V gene are MGHRA and YSYEKL. CDR3 sequence (DNA): TGCGCCAGCAGTGCAGGGTCCTTCGGCGGGGAGCTGTTTTTT. It is translated as CASSAGSFGGELFF.

V is TRBV9 and J is TRBJ1-2; D is perhaps TRBD1 (6 bases). The CDR3 has 15 residues. Germline V gene sequence: CDR1 SGDLS, CDR2 YYNGEE. Trimming took off 1 base at V and 0 bases at J, with 10 bases between the two ends. The CDR3 sequence is CASSVTGIPNYGYTF. The CDR3 coding sequence is TGTGCCAGCAGCGTAACAGGGATTCCTAACTATGGCTACACCTTC.

The chain uses TRBV19 and TRBJ1-2, with D unresolved. This CDR3 has 14 residues. Looked up from germline, CDR1 is LNHDA and CDR2 is SQIVND (reference sequence). Trimming took off 4 bases at V and 5 bases at J, with 14 bases between the two ends. This CDR3 is CASSKADRGYGYTF. The CDR3 nucleotides are TGTGCCAGTAGTAAGGCGGATCGGGGTTATGGCTACACCTTC.

The chain has TRBV19 and TRBJ1-5; the match to TRBD1 covers 8 bases. CDR3 length: 14 amino acids. Germline V lookup: CDR1 LNHDA, CDR2 SQIVND (reference sequence). The J segment lost 11 bases and the V segment lost 5 bases, leaving 11 bases of the junction unmatched. CDR3 amino acids: CASSLDRVGATQHF. DNA for the CDR3: TGTGCCAGTAGTCTGGACAGGGTGGGCGCAACCCAGCATTTT.

The sample holds a few counts of this clone. V usage is TRBV27 and J usage is TRBJ1-2; no clear D. V was shortened by 3 bases and J by 4 bases, with 9 bases between the two germline ends. CDR1 MNHEY and CDR2 SMNVEV come from the germline V gene (reference sequence). The CDR3 is 13 amino acids. The DNA for the CDR3 is TGTGCCAGCAGTTTGGGCACAGCCTATGGCTACACCTTC. Protein product: CASSLGTAYGYTF.

V and J are TRBV5-4 and TRBJ2-3; no clear D. From germline, CDR1 is SGHNT and CDR2 YYREEE (reference sequence). The CDR3 is 15 residues long. The germline V and J ends were trimmed by 2 bases and 0 bases, with 10 bases remaining between them. In DNA form, the CDR3 reads TGTGCCAGCAGCTTCGGTGGGCCCAGCACAGATACGCAGTATTTT. It specifies CASSFGGPSTDTQYF.

The chain links TRBV2 to TRBJ2-7, with 9 bases aligning to TRBD2. The germline V gene has CDR1 SNHLY and CDR2 FYNNEI. The CDR3 contains 15 residues. Unmatched junction bases numbered 3, after V lost 0 bases and J lost 3 bases. The CDR3 spells CASSEAGTSNYEQYF. DNA for the CDR3: TGTGCCAGCAGTGAAGCAGGGACTAGCAACTACGAGCAGTACTTC.

The chain has TRBV28 and TRBJ2-2, with a possible D match to TRBD1 (5 bases). This CDR3 has 15 amino acids. Trimming pared 6 bases from V and 0 bases from J, leaving 11 bases between. Germline values: CDR1 MDHEN, CDR2 SYDVKM. CDR3 residues: CASRVTDTNTGELFF. Here the CDR3 DNA reads TGTGCCAGCAGGGTGACAGACACGAACACCGGGGAGCTGTTTTTT.

CDR3 bases: TGCGCCAGCAGCTTGGAGGCTTGGGGGGACACCATATATTTT. It translates to CASSLEAWGDTIYF. This chain links TRBV5-1 with TRBJ1-3, with a weak D call TRBD1 (5 bases). Germline-derived CDR1 and CDR2 are SGHRS and YFSETQ. CDR3 size: 14 residues. Deletions cut 0 bases from V and 8 bases from J, with 12 bases between.

V and J are TRBV27 and TRBJ1-5; the match to TRBD1 covers 9 bases. CDR3 size: 17 residues. With V trimmed by 4 bases and J by 0 bases, 7 bases remained unmatched. CDR1 MNHEY and CDR2 SMNVEV come from the germline V gene (reference sequence). The CDR3 nucleotides read TGTGCCAGCAGTTGGACCTGGACAGGGGTTAGCAATCAGCCCCAGCATTTT. Its translation: CASSWTWTGVSNQPQHF.

This sequence joins TRBV9 and TRBJ2-3; 9 bases fit TRBD2. CDR3 length: 15 amino acids. Germline V gene lookup returns CDR1 SGDLS and CDR2 YYNGEE. V lost 3 bases to trimming and J lost 3 bases; unmatched junction nucleotides: 5. The DNA for the CDR3 is TGTGCCAGCAGCGGATATAGCGGGAGTACAGATACGCAGTATTTT. This sequence encodes CASSGYSGSTDTQYF.

The chain employs TRBV27 and TRBJ1-5; D might be TRBD1 (5 bases). V lost 1 base, J lost 2 bases, and 12 bases lay in between. The CDR3 runs to 16 residues. Germline CDR1 is MNHEY and CDR2 is SMNVEV (reference sequence). The chain's CDR3 is CASSLYSGLGNQPQHF. CDR3 DNA: TGTGCCAGCAGTTTATATTCAGGGTTGGGCAATCAGCCCCAGCATTTT.

The chain is built from TRBV11-1 and TRBJ2-3, with D maybe TRBD2 (5 bases). Trimming removed 6 bases from V and 0 bases from J, with 16 bases in between. Germline V gene sequence: CDR1 SGHAT, CDR2 FQDESV (reference sequence). CDR3 length: 16 amino acids. In DNA form, the CDR3 reads TGTGCCAGCAGATCGCTGAGGGTGGCGAGCACAGATACGCAGTATTTT. Amino acid sequence: CASRSLRVASTDTQYF. Full variable domain (rest looked up from reference TRBV11-1 and TRBJ2-3): EAEVAQSPRYKITEKSQAVAFWCDPISGHATLYWYRQILGQGPELLVQFQDESVVDDSQLPKDRFSAERLKGVDSTLKIQPAELGDSAMYLCASRSLRVASTDTQYFGPGTRLTVL.

The chain employs TRBV19 and TRBJ1-1, with no clear D. CDR1 and CDR2 (germline): LNHDA, SQIVND (reference sequence). The CDR3 contains 12 residues. Trimming took off 4 bases at V and 5 bases at J, with 8 bases between the two ends. The CDR3 spells CASSRPWTEAFF. The CDR3 nucleotides read TGTGCCAGTAGTAGGCCTTGGACTGAAGCTTTCTTT.

CDR3 in DNA: TGTGCCAGCAGTCTCCCGGGACAGCAAGAGACCCAGTACTTC. Its protein is CASSLPGQQETQYF. The chain joins TRBV25-1 to TRBJ2-5; TRBD1 aligns across 7 bases. The CDR3 totals 14 residues. Germline V gives CDR1 MGHDK, CDR2 SYGVNS. V was pared by 5 bases and J by 2 bases, with 5 bases of the junction left unmatched.

The chain recombines TRBV5-6 with TRBJ2-7, with 9 nucleotides matching TRBD2. The CDR3 loop spans 19 amino acids. V gave up 0 bases and J gave up 5 bases; unmatched junction bases: 18. CDR1 and CDR2 from the germline V gene are SGHDT and YYEEEE. For the CDR3, the DNA is TGTGCCAGCAGCTTGGAATATCCCCCCGGCGGGAGGGCCTTAAACGAGCAGTACTTC. Its protein product is CASSLEYPPGGRALNEQYF.

The V gene is TRBV28, the J gene TRBJ1-3, with D possibly TRBD1 on 6 matching bases. With 7 bases removed from V and 4 bases from J, the gap between germline ends came to 14 bases. The CDR3 loop spans 14 amino acids. The germline V gene encodes CDR1 MDHEN and CDR2 SYDVKM. CDR3 bases: TGTGCCAGCACCTCCGGGACAACCGGAAACACCATATATTTT. This codes for CASTSGTTGNTIYF.

The chain couples TRBV5-1 to TRBJ2-5; no clear D gene. Germline CDR1 SGHRS, CDR2 YFSETQ. V gave up 0 bases and J gave up 4 bases, with 7 bases separating them. The length of the CDR3 is 13 residues. The CDR3 loop is CASSLDARETQYF. CDR3 bases: TGCGCCAGCAGCTTGGATGCCAGAGAGACCCAGTACTTC.

The chain combines TRBV6-1 with TRBJ1-1, with a possible D match to TRBD1 (6 bases). The CDR3 covers 14 residues. The germline CDR1 and CDR2 sequences are MNHNS and SASEGT. V shed 2 bases and J shed 5 bases, with 12 bases lying between them. CDR3 protein: CASSEYGRGTEAFF. CDR3 coding DNA: TGTGCCAGCAGTGAATATGGCAGGGGAACTGAAGCTTTCTTT.

This chain joins TRBV6-4 and TRBJ1-3; 8 bases line up with TRBD1. The V and J ends lost 3 bases and 2 bases, in that order; junction bases with no gene match: 3. Germline-derived CDR1 and CDR2 are MRHNA and SNTAGT. The CDR3 contains 15 residues. The CDR3 spells CASSDQGAPGNTIYF. In DNA form, the CDR3 reads TGTGCCAGCAGTGATCAGGGGGCCCCTGGAAACACCATATATTTT.

The chain has TRBV28 and TRBJ2-7; 11 bases agree with TRBD2. Unmatched junction bases numbered 5, after V lost 4 bases and J lost 3 bases. The CDR3 loop spans 15 amino acids. Germline lookup yields CDR1 MDHEN and CDR2 SYDVKM. The CDR3, as DNA: TGTGCCAGCAGTTCGCACGGGACTAGCGGCTACGAGCAGTACTTC. Its protein is CASSSHGTSGYEQYF.

The V gene is TRBV27, the J gene TRBJ2-1; 9 nucleotides line up with TRBD2. CDR3 size: 14 residues. V lost 5 bases to trimming and J lost 7 bases; unmatched junction nucleotides: 6. Germline-derived CDR1 and CDR2 are MNHEY and SMNVEV (reference sequence). The CDR3 spells CASSVAGDLNEQFF. Written as DNA, the CDR3 is TGTGCCAGCAGTGTAGCGGGAGATTTAAATGAGCAGTTCTTC.

V is TRBV5-6 and J is TRBJ2-7; TRBD1 aligns across 7 bases. CDR1 is SGHDT, CDR2 YYEEEE, per germline. The CDR3 has 14 amino acids. V trimming: 0 bases; J trimming: 1 base; junction bases outside the gene matches: 1. DNA of the CDR3: TGTGCCAGCAGCTTGGGGGACAGTTCCTACGAGCAGTACTTC. Its protein is CASSLGDSSYEQYF.

The V and J genes are TRBV19 and TRBJ1-5; tentative D call: TRBD1 (5 bases). Trimming cost V 3 bases and J 0 bases, with 12 bases left between them. The CDR3 extends over 16 amino acids. Germline assignment: CDR1 LNHDA and CDR2 SQIVND (reference sequence). CDR3 amino acids: CASSIPGPYSNQPQHF. The CDR3 coding sequence is TGTGCCAGTAGTATCCCAGGGCCGTATAGCAATCAGCCCCAGCATTTT. The whole variable domain, filled in from reference TRBV19 and TRBJ1-5, reads DGGITQSPKYLFRKEGQNVTLSCEQNLNHDAMYWYRQDPGQGLRLIYYSQIVNDFQKGDIAEGYSVSREKKESFPLTVTSAQKNPTAFYLCASSIPGPYSNQPQHFGDGTRLSIL.

The V gene is TRBV6-5, the J gene TRBJ2-7; D is possibly TRBD1 (6 bases). CDR1 is MNHEY, CDR2 SVGAGI, per germline. The CDR3 totals 11 residues. V was cut by 6 bases and J by 4 bases, with 7 bases left in between. CDR3 amino acids: CASRQGYEQYF. The CDR3 bases are TGTGCCAGCAGACAGGGTTACGAGCAGTACTTC.